This entry features one T cell receptor beta chain sequence. Its antigen is unidentified. A much more abundant neighbour one base away suggests this may be a read error. This sample is drawn from a study of post-analysis software for immune sequencing data. General observations from the study: Under F measure analysis, samples from one preparation batch co-clustered strongly. Multiple sclerosis was associated with a significant reduction in normalized Chao1 diversity relative to controls.

Libraries were made from TCR beta cDNA, and they carried unique molecular identifiers. TCRdb processed the PCR reads anew with MiXCR; each CDR3 protein has one entry. Altogether roughly 700,000 distinct CDR3 sequences are present, roughly 27% being singletons, with the ten largest covering approximately 0.55%. Material: blood. This clonotype was obtained from a girl between 5 and 17 years old with multiple sclerosis.

CDR3 in amino acids: CATGVGYGYTF. For the CDR3, the DNA is TGTGCCACCGGTGTGGGCTATGGCTACACCTTC. The chain couples TRBV6-5 to TRBJ1-2, with D hard to call. Germline V CDR1 and CDR2: MNHEY, SVGAGI. Deletions cut 10 bases from V and 4 bases from J, with 10 bases between. CDR3 size: 11 residues.